The subject of this entry is one TCR beta chain. The data derive from a study of blood T cell repertoires in COVID-19. Study as a whole: The study drew acute and convalescent COVID-19 samples from the United States, Italy and Spain. From T cells, B-cell-depleted T cells, or PBMCs came the material, which was cDNA or gDNA.

Under the authors' procedure: Amplification of reference gene primers was used by the study to estimate nucleated cell counts. Sequenced by immunoSEQ multiplex PCR; TCRdb stores in-frame clones only, minus some. D and trimming come from the DNA, and the V and J calls and clone size come from that table. Of approximately 430,000 clones listed, approximately 90% were seen once; the top ten hold approximately 1.4%. The CDR3 totals 16 residues. Germline lookup yields CDR1 MGHDK and CDR2 SYGVNS. After removal of 5 bases from V and 4 bases from J, the junction contained 12 bases not matched to a gene. The clonotype originates from a woman aged 25 to 45 with active or convalescent COVID-19. Sequencing input: peripheral blood. The chain combines TRBV25-1 with TRBJ2-5; 8 bases map to TRBD1. The CDR3 here is CASSRTGPLEGETQYF. For the CDR3, the DNA is TGTGCCAGCAGTCGGACAGGGCCTCTAGAAGGAGAGACCCAGTACTTC.